This is a list of T cell receptor beta chains from one sample in a study of shared clonotypes between healthy human individuals. Measured with immunoSEQ multiplex PCR; TCRdb has only the in-frame clones, and not every one. The data show about 770,000 clones, roughly 72% seen once. The sample taken for sequencing was memory CD4+ T cells sorted from blood. Receptors originate from a woman in her twenties or thirties in good health. The CDR3 runs from the conserved cysteine through the conserved F or W. D genes are given only for firm matches. Only some rows state a clone size, as once, few, many or a class for expanded clones.

J,size,V,D,CDR3,DNA
TRBJ2-3,-,TRBV4-1,-,CASSQLGGTGDTQYF,TGCGCCAGCAGCCAATTAGGGGGGACGGGAGATACGCAGTATTTT
TRBJ1-1,-,TRBV28,TRBD1,CASSLNRGLLLEAFF,TGTGCCAGCAGTTTGAACAGGGGGTTGCTACTCGAAGCTTTCTTT
TRBJ2-3,-,TRBV6-6,TRBD1,CASSYRTGSADTQYF,TGTGCCAGCAGTTACAGGACAGGGTCCGCAGATACGCAGTATTTT
TRBJ1-5,-,TRBV21-1,-,CASSKVAAEYSNQPQHF,TGTGCCAGCAGCAAAGTTGCGGCAGAATATAGCAATCAGCCCCAGCATTTT
TRBJ2-7,-,TRBV6-5,-,CGATRGNGYEQYF,TGTGGCGCGACTCGGGGGAATGGGTACGAGCAGTACTTC
TRBJ2-1,-,TRBV5-1,-,CASSLASPSYNEQFF,TGCGCCAGCAGCTTGGCCTCCCCTAGCTACAATGAGCAGTTCTTC
TRBJ1-3,-,TRBV18,-,CASSPSMATASGNTIYF,TGTGCCAGCTCACCCTCTATGGCAACTGCCTCTGGAAACACCATATATTTT
TRBJ1-6,many,TRBV5-4,TRBD1,CASSLDRGNSPLHF,TGTGCCAGCAGCTTGGACAGGGGCAATTCACCCCTCCACTTT
TRBJ2-1,many,TRBV6-5,TRBD2,CASSYLAGGPGNEQFF,TGTGCCAGCAGTTACTTGGCGGGAGGGCCAGGGAATGAGCAGTTCTTC
TRBJ2-2,-,TRBV11-3,-,CASSPGWTLGAINTGELFF,TGTGCCAGCAGCCCGGGGTGGACTTTGGGGGCTATCAACACCGGGGAGCTGTTTTTT
TRBJ2-3,-,TRBV5-4,-,CASSLTRIGGRGTDTQYF,TGTGCCAGCAGCTTGACCCGGATCGGGGGCAGGGGCACAGATACGCAGTATTTT
TRBJ2-5,-,TRBV6-1,TRBD2,CASSVLAGALETQYF,TGTGCCAGCAGTGTTTTAGCGGGAGCATTGGAGACCCAGTACTTC
TRBJ2-7,-,TRBV6-1,-,CASSDRVHEQYF,TGTGCCAGCAGTGATCGGGTCCACGAGCAGTACTTC
TRBJ1-1,-,TRBV5-1,-,CASSLAGRGTEAFF,TGCGCCAGCAGCTTGGCTGGCAGGGGCACTGAAGCTTTCTTT
TRBJ1-4,-,TRBV6-5,-,CASSRGEGEKLFF,TGTGCCAGCAGTCGGGGGGAGGGGGAAAAACTGTTTTTT
TRBJ2-7,-,TRBV2,TRBD1,CASMGTGEWAEQYF,TGTGCCAGCATGGGGACAGGGGAATGGGCCGAGCAGTACTTC
TRBJ1-3,-,TRBV5-1,-,CASSLEAGNTIYF,TGCGCCAGCAGCTTGGAAGCTGGAAACACCATATATTTT
TRBJ1-2,-,TRBV30,-,CAWAGFRGYTF,TGTGCCTGGGCGGGATTTCGGGGCTACACCTTC
TRBJ1-2,-,TRBV5-4,-,CASSSGTNTGYTF,TGTGCCAGCAGTTCCGGGACAAATACTGGCTACACCTTC
TRBJ2-3,-,TRBV6-1,-,CASSSTQGGDTQYF,TGTGCCAGCAGCTCTACCCAGGGAGGAGATACGCAGTATTTT
TRBJ2-5,-,TRBV6-1,TRBD2,CASSPQAGEGETQYF,TGTGCCAGCAGTCCTCAAGCGGGAGAGGGGGAGACCCAGTACTTC
TRBJ2-2,-,TRBV18,TRBD1,CASSPRDRSTGELFF,TGTGCCAGCTCACCCAGGGACAGGAGCACCGGGGAGCTGTTTTTT
TRBJ2-2,-,TRBV5-1,-,CASGPDVPGELFF,TGCGCCAGCGGTCCCGACGTTCCCGGGGAGCTGTTTTTT
TRBJ2-3,-,TRBV30,TRBD1,CAWSTGGSTDTQYF,TGTGCCTGGAGTACAGGGGGGAGCACAGATACGCAGTATTTT
TRBJ2-7,-,TRBV19,TRBD2,CASSSRTSGRAREQYF,TGTGCCAGTAGTTCGAGGACTAGCGGGAGGGCCCGGGAGCAGTACTTC
TRBJ2-5,once,TRBV18,-,CASSPGMPLSGETQYF,TGTGCCAGCTCACCAGGGATGCCACTCTCAGGGGAGACCCAGTACTTC
TRBJ2-1,-,TRBV11-3,-,CASSSQGSSYNEQFF,TGTGCCAGCAGCTCACAGGGTAGCTCCTACAATGAGCAGTTCTTC
TRBJ2-7,few,TRBV5-3,TRBD1,CARSLRTGHKRAYEQYF,TGTGCCAGAAGCTTGCGGACAGGGCATAAGAGGGCTTACGAGCAGTACTTC
TRBJ1-5,-,TRBV19,-,CASSIYDRGDQPQHF,TGTGCCAGTAGTATTTACGACAGAGGGGATCAGCCCCAGCATTTT
TRBJ2-3,-,TRBV19,TRBD2,CASSIAASGSVTDTQYF,TGTGCCAGTAGTATAGCAGCCAGCGGGAGTGTCACAGATACGCAGTATTTT
TRBJ2-1,-,TRBV6-6,TRBD2,CASSYSGTSDNNEQFF,TGTGCCAGCAGTTACTCTGGGACTAGCGACAACAATGAGCAGTTCTTC
TRBJ2-1,-,TRBV28,TRBD2,CASSSWTSGNYNEQFF,TGTGCCAGCAGTTCCTGGACTAGCGGAAATTACAATGAGCAGTTCTTC